The 7 T cell receptor beta chains reported below all come from one sample, sequenced in a study of OX40 agonist ivuxolimab in advanced cancers. Clones were read by immunoSEQ multiplex PCR, and TCRdb kept only the in-frame ones, dropping some. The sample holds tens of thousands of clones, about 82% seen once. The sequencing here drew on CD4+ or CD8+ T cells sorted from blood, taken in a trial of the OX40 agonist ivuxolimab. These receptor sequences come from an adult with an advanced solid tumor such as melanoma, head and neck, liver or kidney cancer.

Written as DNA, the CDR3 is TGTGCCAGCAGCCCAGAGGGAGGAGGTCGTGTCGGGCAGTACTTC. Translated, it gives CASSPEGGGRVGQYF. The chain links TRBV9 to TRBJ2-7; perhaps TRBD2 as D (6 bases). This CDR3 contains 15 residues. Germline values: CDR1 SGDLS, CDR2 YYNGEE. The V end was cut by 4 bases, the J end by 9 bases, with 23 bases between.

This sequence joins TRBV9 and TRBJ2-2; 8 bases map to TRBD2. This CDR3 is 16 amino acids long. V was clipped by 3 bases and J by 6 bases; unmatched bases: 10. Germline CDR1 SGDLS, CDR2 YYNGEE. Here the CDR3 DNA reads TGTGCCAGCAGCGCAAGACAAAATAGCGGGGCCGGGGAGCTGTTTTTT. It is translated as CASSARQNSGAGELFF.

CDR3 loop: CASSFRGLITDTQYF. As DNA, the CDR3 is TGTGCCAGCAGCTTCCGAGGCCTAATCACAGATACGCAGTATTTT. The V and J genes are TRBV9 and TRBJ2-3; D gene unclear. The CDR3 spans 15 residues. The V gene's germline CDR1 is SGDLS and CDR2 YYNGEE. Trimming left V 4 bases short and J 2 bases short, with 14 bases between.

This clone has just a few counts. The J gene is TRBJ2-5, the V gene TRBV6-5, with 7 bases that match TRBD1. The CDR3 extends over 15 amino acids. V trimming: 5 bases; J trimming: 4 bases; junction bases outside the gene matches: 10. Germline V gene lookup returns CDR1 MNHEY and CDR2 SVGAGI. CDR3 loop: CASSPQGRGSETQYF. The CDR3 DNA reads as TGTGCCAGCAGTCCTCAGGGCAGGGGGTCAGAGACCCAGTACTTC.

V and J are TRBV29-1 and TRBJ2-7; 7 bases are a match to TRBD1. The CDR3 consists of 13 residues. The germline V gene encodes CDR1 SQVTM and CDR2 ANQGSEA. V lost 2 bases, J lost 2 bases, and 3 bases stayed unmatched. CDR3 amino acids: CSVETRGPYEQYF. The CDR3 DNA reads as TGCAGCGTTGAAACAAGGGGGCCCTACGAGCAGTACTTC.

The rearrangement uses TRBV7-3 and TRBJ2-1; D gene unclear. This CDR3 spans 13 amino acids. V lost 1 base and J 5 bases, leaving 6 bases between the germline ends. Germline CDR1 is SGHTA and CDR2 is FQGTGA. The CDR3 here is CASSLRRDNEQFF. For the CDR3, the DNA is TGTGCCAGCAGCTTAAGACGAGACAATGAGCAGTTCTTC.

The CDR3 DNA reads TGTGCCGCCCAGGGATACTACACCGGGGAGCTGTTTTTT. Translation: CAAQGYYTGELFF. V gene TRBV19 combines with J gene TRBJ2-2; possibly TRBD1 for D (5 bases). The CDR3 has 13 residues. CDR1 and CDR2 from the germline V gene are LNHDA and SQIVND (reference sequence). V dropped 11 bases and J dropped 3 bases, with 13 bases sitting between them. Together with reference TRBV19 and TRBJ2-2, the CDR3 gives the full variable domain: DGGITQSPKYLFRKEGQNVTLSCEQNLNHDAMYWYRQDPGQGLRLIYYSQIVNDFQKGDIAEGYSVSREKKESFPLTVTSAQKNPTAFYLCAAQGYYTGELFFGEGSRLTVL.